The clone carrying this T cell receptor beta chain came up a few times. This specimen belongs to a study of blood T cell repertoires in COVID-19. Across the whole study: Specimens from acute and convalescent COVID-19 originated in the United States, Italy and Spain. Sources were T cells, B-cell-depleted T cells, or PBMCs; the material itself was cDNA or gDNA.

From germline, CDR1 is SEHNR and CDR2 FQNEAQ (reference sequence). CDR3 length equals 15 residues. Trimming took 2 bases from V and 6 from J; bases not matched to a gene: 3. In the authors' methods: Amplification with reference gene primers provided the estimates of nucleated cell counts. Produced via immunoSEQ multiplex PCR; TCRdb's table is partial and in-frame only. That table furnishes V, J and clone size, whereas the DNA furnished D and trimming. The table includes a few hundred thousand clones, 85% detected once. The sequencing input was peripheral blood. V gene TRBV7-9 combines with J gene TRBJ2-2, with TRBD2 matching 10 bases. The source of this sequence is a woman aged 18-35 years with acute or convalescent COVID-19. CDR3 in DNA: TGTGCCAGCAGCTTAACTAGCGGGGACGCCGGGGAGCTGTTTTTT. Protein product: CASSLTSGDAGELFF.